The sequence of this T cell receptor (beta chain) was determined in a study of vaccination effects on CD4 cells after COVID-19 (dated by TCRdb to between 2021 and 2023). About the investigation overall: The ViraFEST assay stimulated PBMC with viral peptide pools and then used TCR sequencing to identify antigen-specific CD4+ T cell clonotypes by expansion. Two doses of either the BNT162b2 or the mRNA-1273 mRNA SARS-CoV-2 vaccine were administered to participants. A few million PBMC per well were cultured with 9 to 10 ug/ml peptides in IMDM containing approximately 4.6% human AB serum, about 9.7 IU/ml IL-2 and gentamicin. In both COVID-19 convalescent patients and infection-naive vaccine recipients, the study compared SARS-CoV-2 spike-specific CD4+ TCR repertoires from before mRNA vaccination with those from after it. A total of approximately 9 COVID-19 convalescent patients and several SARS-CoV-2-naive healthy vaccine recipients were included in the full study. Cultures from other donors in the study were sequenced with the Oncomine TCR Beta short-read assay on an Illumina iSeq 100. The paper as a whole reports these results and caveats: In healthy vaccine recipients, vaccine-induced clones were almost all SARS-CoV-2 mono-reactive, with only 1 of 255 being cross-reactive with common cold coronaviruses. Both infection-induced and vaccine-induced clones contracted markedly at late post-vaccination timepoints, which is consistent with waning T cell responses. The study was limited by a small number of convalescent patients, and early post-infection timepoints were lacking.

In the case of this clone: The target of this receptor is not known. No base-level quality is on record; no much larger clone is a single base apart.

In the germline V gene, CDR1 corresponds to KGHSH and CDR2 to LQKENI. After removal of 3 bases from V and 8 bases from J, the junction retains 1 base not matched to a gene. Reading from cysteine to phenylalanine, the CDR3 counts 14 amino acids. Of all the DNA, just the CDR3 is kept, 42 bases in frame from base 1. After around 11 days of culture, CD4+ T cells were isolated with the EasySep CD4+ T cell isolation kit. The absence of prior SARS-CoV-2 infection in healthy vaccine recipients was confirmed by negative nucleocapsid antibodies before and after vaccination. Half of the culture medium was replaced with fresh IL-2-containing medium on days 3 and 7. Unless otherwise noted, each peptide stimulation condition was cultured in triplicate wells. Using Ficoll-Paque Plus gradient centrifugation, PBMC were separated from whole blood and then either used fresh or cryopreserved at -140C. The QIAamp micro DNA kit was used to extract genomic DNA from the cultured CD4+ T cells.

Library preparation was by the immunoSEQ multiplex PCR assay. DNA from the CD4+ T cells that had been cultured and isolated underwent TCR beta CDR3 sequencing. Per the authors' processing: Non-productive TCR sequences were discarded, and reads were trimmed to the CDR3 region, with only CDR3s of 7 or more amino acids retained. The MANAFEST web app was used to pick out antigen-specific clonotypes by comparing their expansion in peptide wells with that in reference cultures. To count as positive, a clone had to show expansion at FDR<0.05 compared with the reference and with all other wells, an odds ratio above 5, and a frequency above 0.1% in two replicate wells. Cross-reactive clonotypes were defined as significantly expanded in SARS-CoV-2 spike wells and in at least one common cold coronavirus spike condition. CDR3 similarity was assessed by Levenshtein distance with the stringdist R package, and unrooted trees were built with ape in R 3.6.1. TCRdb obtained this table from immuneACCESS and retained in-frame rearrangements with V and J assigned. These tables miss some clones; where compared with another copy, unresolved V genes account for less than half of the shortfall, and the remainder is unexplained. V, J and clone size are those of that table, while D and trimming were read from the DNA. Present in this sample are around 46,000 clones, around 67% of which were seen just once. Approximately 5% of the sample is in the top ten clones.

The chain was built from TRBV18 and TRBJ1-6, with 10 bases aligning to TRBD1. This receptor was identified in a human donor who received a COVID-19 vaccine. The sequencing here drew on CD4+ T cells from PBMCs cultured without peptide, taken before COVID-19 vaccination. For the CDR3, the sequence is CASSPTGGDSPLHF. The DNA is TGTGCCAGCTCACCGACAGGGGGCGATTCACCCCTCCACTTT. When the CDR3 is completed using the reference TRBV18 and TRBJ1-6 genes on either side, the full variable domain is NAGVMQNPRHLVRRRGQEARLRCSPMKGHSHVYWYRQLPEEGLKFMVYLQKENIIDESGMPKERFSAEFPKEGPSILRIQQVVRGDSAAYFCASSPTGGDSPLHFGNGTRLTVT.